This T cell receptor (beta chain) appears in the sequencing data of a study of blood T cell repertoires in COVID-19. V shed 2 bases and J 10 bases; nucleotides not matched to a gene: 5. Germline loops: CDR1 MNHNS, CDR2 SASEGT. The CDR3 contains 13 residues. Authors' processing steps: Nucleated cell counts were estimated from reference gene primer amplification. TCRdb's copy holds only in-frame clones and misses some; the assay was immunoSEQ multiplex PCR. V and J calls and clone size are given by that table; D and trimming were obtained from the DNA. This table holds over 300,000 clones, approximately 82% found once.

This rearrangement joins TRBV6-1 to TRBJ2-1; 7 bases align to TRBD2. Input material: peripheral blood. The receptor was isolated from a woman between 50 and 59 years old with acute or convalescent COVID-19. CDR3 amino acids: CASSELWGGEQFF. In DNA form, the CDR3 reads TGTGCCAGCAGTGAACTTTGGGGGGGGGAGCAGTTCTTC.